A selection of T cell receptor beta chains follows, all from one sample in a study of T cell repertoires in cytomegalovirus infection. Via MiXCR, TCRdb re-called the reads, giving one row per CDR3 protein. The table lists 370,000 or so distinct CDR3 sequences, approximately 30% of them singletons. For these receptors, no antigen is known. The sequences come from cultured PBMCs, collected from culture after CMV antigen stimulation. These receptors were taken from a human donor in good health (CMV status not recorded). Some clones in this sample may be carry-over from other donors' samples. Each CDR3 is given with its conserved first and last residue.

V gene	J gene	CDR3 protein
TRBV10-3	TRBJ1-1	CAISDTVGAFF
TRBV2	TRBJ2-5	CASTWTGFLETQYF
TRBV15	TRBJ1-5	CATSQDGNQPQHF
TRBV12-3/TRBV12-4	TRBJ2-1	CASRSSGTYNEQFF
TRBV12-3/TRBV12-4	TRBJ2-1	CASSSGQSKGPEQFF
TRBV6-5	TRBJ2-4	CASSYRRELAKNIQYF
TRBV2	TRBJ2-3	CASSVAGPYTDTQYF
TRBV24-1	TRBJ2-5	CATSDLRIGQNQETQYF
TRBV7-2	TRBJ1-2	CASSFSLGQGDYGYTF
TRBV7-2	TRBJ2-3	CASTLVITGAVTDTQYF
TRBV28	TRBJ2-7	CASSSSIYEQYF
TRBV6-4	TRBJ2-3	CASSELAGVVAQYF
TRBV19	TRBJ1-2	CASSPQQGFYGYTF
TRBV28	TRBJ2-6	CASSFAKPTGANQISGANVLTF
TRBV20-1	TRBJ2-5	CSARLAGAGETQYF
TRBV4-3	TRBJ2-3	CASSLPGHTDTQYF
TRBV29-1	TRBJ2-1	CSTESGRTYNEQFF
TRBV12-3/TRBV12-4	TRBJ1-2	CASRLRSGVDYGYTF
TRBV13	TRBJ2-1	CASSPKDRGIRDEQFF
TRBV15	TRBJ1-5	CATSRAGPNQPQHF
TRBV12-3/TRBV12-4	TRBJ1-6	CATTGTGVSPLHF
TRBV12-3/TRBV12-4	TRBJ2-1	CASSLTGTSYNEQFF
TRBV11-2	TRBJ2-5	CASSLGGSPIQETQYF
TRBV2	TRBJ2-7	CASRWDGEAYEQYF
TRBV5-1	TRBJ2-5	CASSFLGLPQETQYF
TRBV10-2	TRBJ1-5	CASSEELGGVQPQHF
TRBV6-2/TRBV6-3	TRBJ1-2	CASSWDRVGYTF
TRBV10-3	TRBJ1-5	CAISDNGQNQPQHF
TRBV29-1	TRBJ1-2	CSGLAGHNYGYTF
TRBV20-1	TRBJ2-7	CSASLLAGGEGEQYF
TRBV6-2/TRBV6-3	TRBJ2-7	CASSYSDASYEQYF
TRBV7-2	TRBJ2-7	CASSLDRTRADEQYF
TRBV7-2	TRBJ1-4	CASSLVVVTNEKLFF
TRBV12-3/TRBV12-4	TRBJ2-3	CASSQPGTRTQYF
TRBV7-3	TRBJ1-2	CASSPEVRFGQGYGYTF
TRBV6-2/TRBV6-3	TRBJ2-1	CASSYSRLGREGLDEQFF
TRBV7-3	TRBJ2-5	CASKRGGGRGETQYF